Listed here are 27 T cell receptor beta chains from one sample, sequenced in a study of breast tumors, draining lymph nodes, adjacent tissues. TCRdb independently ran MiXCR on the multiplex PCR reads; one entry per CDR3 protein. The data contain roughly 110,000 distinct CDR3 sequences, 30% of them singletons. The lymph nodes were axillary draining lymph nodes from breast cancer patients. Sequenced sample: axillary lymph node tissue. These receptors came from a female donor with breast cancer. Some clones in this sample may be carry-over from other donors' samples.

To note about this clonotype: An end of the junction differs from the germline gene, which may be a read error. The rearrangement uses TRBV7-7 and TRBJ2-5; 10 nucleotides line up with TRBD2. CDR3 size: 14 residues. The germline V gene has CDR1 SSHAT and CDR2 FNYEAQ (reference sequence). Here the CDR3 reads CASSLERGGETQYF. The CDR3 DNA reads TGTGCTAGCAGCTTGGAGCGGGGGGGAGAGACCCAGTACTTC.

The rearrangement uses TRBV7-9 and TRBJ2-2; 11 bases fit TRBD1. V lost 5 bases and J lost 5; bases outside the gene matches: 7. Germline assignment: CDR1 SEHNR and CDR2 FQNEAQ (reference sequence). The CDR3 spans 16 residues. CDR3 residues: CASSLGQGARTGELFF. DNA for the CDR3: TGTGCCAGCAGCCTCGGACAGGGGGCAAGGACCGGGGAGCTGTTTTTT.

This clonotype was observed at least ten times. V and J are TRBV19 and TRBJ1-2; D might be TRBD1 (6 bases). In germline, CDR1 is LNHDA, CDR2 SQIVND (reference sequence). There are 15 residues in the CDR3. The ends were cut back, 3 bases at V and 4 bases at J, with 15 bases in the middle. The CDR3 loop is CASSIEGGSPYGYTF. CDR3 DNA sequence: TGTGCCAGTAGTATCGAGGGGGGCTCACCCTATGGCTACACCTTC.

V and J are TRBV15 and TRBJ2-7; D perhaps matches TRBD2 (5 bases). Germline assignment: CDR1 LNHNV and CDR2 YYDKDF (reference sequence). Trimming shortened V by 2 bases and J by 7 bases, and 9 bases separated the two germline ends. The CDR3 loop spans 12 amino acids. Written as DNA, the CDR3 is TGTGCCACCAGCAGACCCCAGCGGGAGCAGTACTTC. Translation gives CATSRPQREQYF.

There are many counts of this clonotype. The CDR3 reads CASSWDSSYNEQFF. The CDR3 DNA reads as TGTGCCAGCAGTTGGGACAGCTCCTACAATGAGCAGTTCTTC. The chain is built from TRBV27 and TRBJ2-1, with 7 positions matching TRBD1. The CDR3 is made up of 14 amino acids. After removal of 4 bases from V and 0 bases from J, the junction contained 0 bases not matched to a gene. Germline CDR1 MNHEY, CDR2 SMNVEV (reference sequence).

This clonotype was seen many times. This chain connects TRBV6-2 or TRBV6-3 to TRBJ1-6, with no clear D. Trimming took 0 bases from V and 6 from J, leaving 18 bases between them. Germline V gene lookup returns CDR1 MNHEY and CDR2 SVGEGT. CDR3 length: 18 amino acids. The CDR3 sequence is CASSYSTRRTAINSPLHF. DNA for the CDR3: TGTGCCAGCAGTTACTCGACTCGGAGAACCGCAATTAATTCACCCCTCCACTTT.

This clonotype came up many times. V gene TRBV29-1 combines with J gene TRBJ2-5; D not resolved. CDR3 size: 14 residues. V was shortened by 2 bases and J by 1 base, with 11 bases between the two germline ends. Germline lookup yields CDR1 SQVTM and CDR2 ANQGSEA. The CDR3 nucleotides read TGCAGCGTTGAAATTGGGAATCTCCAAGAGACCCAGTACTTC. Its protein product is CSVEIGNLQETQYF.

This clonotype was recorded at least ten times. This rearrangement joins TRBV10-1 to TRBJ2-7; 10 positions agree with TRBD2. The germline V gene encodes CDR1 WNHNN and CDR2 SYGVQD (reference sequence). V lost 6 bases to trimming and J lost 2 bases; unmatched junction nucleotides: 4. The CDR3 length is 14 residues. Here the CDR3 reads CASSLLAGPYEQYF. The CDR3 DNA reads as TGCGCCAGCAGCCTACTAGCGGGACCCTACGAGCAGTACTTC.

This clonotype occurred many times. The CDR3 is CSASARTSGANVLTF. CDR3 sequence (DNA): TGCAGTGCTAGCGCAAGGACTTCTGGGGCCAACGTCCTGACTTTC. This sequence joins TRBV20-1 and TRBJ2-6; a weak D match, TRBD2 (5 bases). The germline V gene encodes CDR1 DFQATT and CDR2 SNEGSKA (reference sequence). CDR3 length: 15 residues. Deletions cut 3 bases from V and 1 base from J, with 10 bases between.

The rearrangement uses TRBV19 and TRBJ1-2; D is possibly TRBD1 (5 bases). The CDR3 totals 12 residues. Trimming left V 5 bases short and J 7 bases short, with 11 bases between. Germline V gives CDR1 LNHDA, CDR2 SQIVND (reference sequence). This CDR3 is CASSYRTRGYTF. The CDR3 DNA reads as TGTGCCAGTAGTTACAGGACGCGTGGCTACACCTTC.

In regard to this clonotype: A much larger clone is a single base away; this may be a read error. The gene calls are TRBV27 and TRBJ1-4, with 7 positions matching TRBD1. Germline V lookup: CDR1 MNHEY, CDR2 SMNVEV (reference sequence). This CDR3 has 16 amino acids. CDR3 DNA sequence: TGTGCCAGCAGTTTCATCCCCCAGGGGGGAGATGAAGAACTGTTTTTT. It is translated as CASSFIPQGGDEELFF.

This rearrangement joins TRBV10-3 to TRBJ2-3; TRBD2 matches 12 bases. This CDR3 has 15 residues. Trimming at V came to 4 bases and at J to 12 bases, leaving 11 bases not matched to a gene. Germline V gives CDR1 ENHRY, CDR2 SYGVKD. The CDR3 loop reads CAISATSGSLETQYF. The CDR3 DNA reads TGTGCCATCAGTGCGACTAGCGGGAGTCTGGAGACCCAGTATTTT.

As concerns this clonotype: A much more abundant neighbour one base away suggests this may be a read error. V is TRBV5-1 and J is TRBJ2-4, with TRBD2 identical over 7 bases. The length of the CDR3 is 15 residues. The V segment lost 6 bases and the J segment 7 bases; nucleotides outside the gene matches: 13. Germline CDR1 reads SGHRS; CDR2 reads YFSETQ. In nucleotides, the CDR3 is TGCGCCAGCACCGTAATGGGGGGGAATGACAACATTCAGTACTTC. Its protein is CASTVMGGNDNIQYF.

There are many counts of this clonotype. The chain carries TRBV25-1 and TRBJ2-1, with 9 positions matching TRBD2. Germline V gene lookup returns CDR1 MGHDK and CDR2 SYGVNS. J was trimmed by 10 bases and V by 1 base; bases with no gene match: 11. CDR3 length equals 16 residues. The CDR3 DNA is TGTGCCAGCAGTGAATCCCCTGGGGCGGGAGGGCTCGAGCAGTTCTTC. This sequence encodes CASSESPGAGGLEQFF. Variable domain in full (rest from reference TRBV25-1 and TRBJ2-1): EADIYQTPRYLVIGTGKKITLECSQTMGHDKMYWYQQDPGMELHLIHYSYGVNSTEKGDLSSESTVSRIRTEHFPLTLESARPSHTSQYLCASSESPGAGGLEQFFGPGTRLTVL.

With regard to this clonotype: Possible read error: a much larger clone is one base away. DNA for the CDR3: TGTGCCAGCAGTCTCGGACTAGTGACCACAGATACGCAGTATTTT. Its translation is CASSLGLVTTDTQYF. The chain is built from TRBV11-1 and TRBJ2-3, with TRBD2 matching 7 bases. V lost 6 bases, J lost 2 bases, and 8 bases stayed unmatched. The CDR3 is made up of 15 amino acids. Looked up from germline, CDR1 is SGHAT and CDR2 is FQDESV (reference sequence).

This clonotype showed up many times. The chain carries TRBV7-9 and TRBJ2-3, with 14 nucleotides matching TRBD2. The CDR3 loop spans 17 amino acids. V lost 4 bases, J lost 1 base, and 4 bases stayed unmatched. Germline CDR1 and CDR2: SEHNR and FQNEAQ (reference sequence). The CDR3 here is CASSSGTSGGGTDTQYF. The CDR3 bases are TGTGCCAGCAGCTCCGGGACTAGCGGGGGAGGCACAGATACGCAGTATTTT.

Points on this clonotype: Since no conserved phenylalanine or tryptophan closes the CDR3, a read error is the likely cause. This chain uses TRBV7-2 with TRBJ1-4; the D gene is possibly TRBD1 (6 bases). This CDR3 spans 14 amino acids. Trimming pared 2 bases from V and 10 bases from J, leaving 14 bases between. CDR1 is SGHTA, CDR2 FQGNSA, per germline. The CDR3 loop is CASSLQGGGGKLFL. CDR3 coding DNA: TGTGCCAGCAGCTTACAGGGAGGGGGAGGAAAACTGTTTCTT.

This clonotype was counted at least ten times. The chain links TRBV7-9 to TRBJ1-2; 9 nucleotides match TRBD1. Germline loops: CDR1 SEHNR, CDR2 FQNEAQ (reference sequence). This CDR3 contains 15 residues. The V and J ends lost 4 bases and 4 bases, in that order; junction bases with no gene match: 7. The CDR3 nucleotides are TGTGCCAGCAGCTCCGGGACAGGGATCGCCTATGGCTACACCTTC. Its protein is CASSSGTGIAYGYTF.

This clonotype occurred many times. The genes are TRBV10-3 and TRBJ2-7; 8 bases are shared with TRBD1. J gave up 1 base and V 11 bases, and 4 bases lay outside the gene matches. The CDR3 has 12 residues. Germline assignment: CDR1 ENHRY and CDR2 SYGVKD. In DNA form, the CDR3 reads TGTGCCTGCGGACAGGGTTCCTACGAGCAGTACTTC. Translation: CACGQGSYEQYF.

This clonotype was counted ten times or more. J is TRBJ1-1 and V is TRBV2; tentative D call: TRBD1 (5 bases). The V gene's germline CDR1 is SNHLY and CDR2 FYNNEI. There are 14 residues in the CDR3. Trimming removed 1 base from V and 11 bases from J, with 17 bases in between. The CDR3 is CASSEGGTVGEAFF. The CDR3 DNA sequence: TGTGCCAGCAGTGAAGGAGGAACAGTGGGGGAGGCTTTCTTT.

This clonotype was seen repeatedly, ten times or more. The chain carries TRBV9 and TRBJ2-3; D not certain. This CDR3 is built from 15 residues. Germline CDR1 and CDR2: SGDLS and YYNGEE. Trimming cost V 4 bases and J 2 bases, with 14 bases left between them. The CDR3: CASSPFDMITDTQYF. The CDR3 region has the DNA TGTGCCAGCAGCCCATTCGACATGATCACAGATACGCAGTATTTT. Full variable domain (outside the CDR3, taken from reference TRBV9 and TRBJ2-3): DSGVTQTPKHLITATGQRVTLRCSPRSGDLSVYWYQQSLDQGLQFLIQYYNGEERAKGNILERFSAQQFPDLHSELNLSSLELGDSALYFCASSPFDMITDTQYFGPGTRLTVL.

This clonotype was counted at least ten times. The chain is built from TRBV12-3 or TRBV12-4 and TRBJ2-1, with 9 bases aligning to TRBD1. The junction had 9 bases not matched to a gene; V was cut back by 3 bases and J by 15 bases. This CDR3 spans 13 amino acids. CDR3 in DNA: TGTGCCAGCAGTTTCGGGGGGACAGGGTGTCCGTTCTTC. This gives the protein CASSFGGTGCPFF.

This clonotype was counted many times. The CDR3 sequence: CASSSTSGSYNEQFF. CDR3 nucleotide sequence: TGTGCCAGCAGCTCGACTAGCGGGAGCTACAATGAGCAGTTCTTC. This chain links TRBV7-9 with TRBJ2-1; 12 bases are shared with TRBD2. The CDR3 has 15 residues. V dropped 4 bases and J dropped 3; count of bases not matched to a gene: 1. Germline V lookup: CDR1 SEHNR, CDR2 FQNEAQ (reference sequence). The entire variable domain, with the rest obtained from reference TRBV7-9 and TRBJ2-1, is as follows: DTGVSQNPRHKITKRGQNVTFRCDPISEHNRLYWYRQTLGQGPEFLTYFQNEAQLEKSRLLSDRFSAERPKGSFSTLEIQRTEQGDSAMYLCASSSTSGSYNEQFFGPGTRLTVL.

This clonotype was seen ten or more times. This sequence joins TRBV5-6 and TRBJ2-2; 10 nucleotides line up with TRBD1. The CDR3 runs to 19 residues. Germline V gene data show CDR1 as SGHDT and CDR2 as YYEEEE. Trimming cost V 4 bases and J 3 bases; bases outside gene matches: 15. CDR3 DNA sequence: TGTGCCAGCAGCCTCGATTCCTACGGGACAGGGGTTTACACCGGGGAGCTGTTTTTT. This sequence encodes CASSLDSYGTGVYTGELFF.

The chain employs TRBV19 and TRBJ1-6; D possibly corresponds to TRBD1 (6 bases). Germline assignment: CDR1 LNHDA and CDR2 SQIVND (reference sequence). The CDR3 is 15 residues long. V was shortened by 6 bases and J by 8 bases, with 17 bases between the two germline ends. CDR3 nucleotide sequence: TGTGCCAGTAGCCCAGGGCAGGGGTCGGATTCACCCCTCCACTTT. Its protein product is CASSPGQGSDSPLHF. Complete variable domain (other parts from reference TRBV19 and TRBJ1-6): DGGITQSPKYLFRKEGQNVTLSCEQNLNHDAMYWYRQDPGQGLRLIYYSQIVNDFQKGDIAEGYSVSREKKESFPLTVTSAQKNPTAFYLCASSPGQGSDSPLHFGNGTRLTVT.

This clonotype was recorded many times. The gene calls are TRBV11-3 and TRBJ1-5; no definite D call. Trimming pared 5 bases from V and 4 bases from J, leaving 15 bases between. Per the germline V gene, CDR1 is SGHNT and CDR2 is YENEEA. This CDR3 has 15 amino acids. The CDR3 sequence is CASSPLISGNQPQHF. CDR3 sequence (DNA): TGTGCCAGCAGCCCCTTGATCTCAGGTAATCAGCCCCAGCATTTT. Full variable domain (remainder filled in from reference TRBV11-3 and TRBJ1-5): EAGVVQSPRYKIIEKKQPVAFWCNPISGHNTLYWYLQNLGQGPELLIRYENEEAVDDSQLPKDRFSAERLKGVDSTLKIQPAELGDSAVYLCASSPLISGNQPQHFGDGTRLSIL.

This clonotype was seen ten or more times. V gene TRBV5-8 combines with J gene TRBJ1-3; perhaps TRBD1 as D (6 bases). Trimming took 2 bases from V and 7 from J, leaving 10 bases between them. CDR3 length: 13 amino acids. Looked up from germline, CDR1 is SGHTS and CDR2 is YDEGEE. The CDR3 DNA reads TGTGCCAGCAGCTTACAGGGTGCCAACACCATATATTTT. Encoded protein: CASSLQGANTIYF. Full variable domain (missing parts from reference TRBV5-8 and TRBJ1-3): EAGVTQSPTHLIKTRGQQATLRCSPISGHTSVYWYQQALGLGLQFLLWYDEGEERNRGNFPPRFSGRQFPNYSSELNVNALELEDSALYLCASSLQGANTIYFGEGSWLTVV.